The 28 T cell receptor beta chains given below trace back to one sample, sequenced in a study of T-cell reconstitution after alpha-beta-depleted transplantation in children. Preparation of the TCRbeta library used unique molecular identifiers. TCRdb reanalysed the PCR reads using MiXCR and keeps one entry per CDR3 protein. Seen here are about a million distinct CDR3 sequences, about 29% observed once, and the top ten hold roughly 27%. This material consisted of PBMCs, mostly from graft donor cells, taken 360 days after TCRalphabeta/CD19-depleted stem cell transplant. These receptors originate from a boy under two years old who had a stem cell transplant for SCID, so the T cells may come from the graft donor.

This clonotype has only a few counts. The chain employs TRBV4-1 and TRBJ1-4; D gene uncertain. Deletions cut 0 bases from V and 8 bases from J, with 7 bases between. Per germline, CDR1 MGHRA and CDR2 YSYEKL. The CDR3 covers 13 residues. In DNA, the CDR3 is TGCGCCAGCAGCCAAGATATGTGGGAAAAACTGTTTTTT. It is translated as CASSQDMWEKLFF.

The chain employs TRBV7-2 and TRBJ2-2, with 9 bases fitting TRBD1. The CDR3 spans 13 residues. Germline CDR1 and CDR2: SGHTA and FQGNSA. The V gene end was trimmed by 6 bases and the J gene end by 6 bases; junction bases not matched to a gene: 2. The CDR3 DNA reads as TGTGCCAGCAGACGGACAGGGGCCGGGGAGCTGTTTTTT. Protein product: CASRRTGAGELFF.

The V gene is TRBV7-2, the J gene TRBJ2-7; D is perhaps TRBD2 (5 bases). V was trimmed by 5 bases and J by 4 bases, leaving 15 bases between them. The CDR3 is 14 residues long. CDR1 is SGHTA and CDR2 is FQGNSA in the germline V gene. The CDR3 protein is CASSPYGVDYEQYF. Here the CDR3 DNA reads TGTGCCAGCAGCCCTTACGGGGTAGATTACGAGCAGTACTTC.

V is TRBV5-1 and J is TRBJ2-1; 9 bases match TRBD2. Germline trimming cut 4 bases from V and 8 bases from J; bases unmatched to any gene: 13. Germline CDR1 SGHRS, CDR2 YFSETQ. This CDR3 is 16 amino acids long. CDR3 sequence (DNA): TGCGCCAGCAGCCCCACGGGACTAGCTATCGGTCATGAGCAGTTCTTC. The encoded protein is CASSPTGLAIGHEQFF.

This clonotype was seen a handful of times. The V call is TRBV28, the J call TRBJ1-5; TRBD1 aligns across 7 bases. J gave up 5 bases and V 3 bases, and 10 bases lay outside the gene matches. The CDR3 runs 16 residues. Germline V gene sequence: CDR1 MDHEN, CDR2 SYDVKM. Written as DNA, the CDR3 is TGTGCCAGCAGTTTCCCAACAGGGGAGATTGATCAGCCCCAGCATTTT. This sequence encodes CASSFPTGEIDQPQHF.

This chain links TRBV2 with TRBJ2-3; 16 bases agree with TRBD2. The germline V gene encodes CDR1 SNHLY and CDR2 FYNNEI. V was pared by 7 bases and J by 0 bases, with 7 bases of the junction left unmatched. The CDR3 length is 18 residues. The CDR3 DNA is TGTGCCAGCACCAAGGGACTAGCGGGGGGGGCTAGCACAGATACGCAGTATTTT. It specifies CASTKGLAGGASTDTQYF.

A few counts support this clonotype. The chain couples TRBV7-2 to TRBJ2-5, with 9 bases matching TRBD2. Per the germline V gene, CDR1 is SGHTA and CDR2 is FQGNSA. The CDR3 is 17 amino acids. V lost 3 bases to trimming and J lost 2 bases; unmatched junction nucleotides: 10. CDR3 residues: CASSFGSASGAQETQYF. In DNA, the CDR3 is TGTGCCAGCAGCTTCGGATCGGCTAGCGGGGCTCAAGAGACCCAGTACTTC.

This chain joins TRBV4-1 and TRBJ1-2; D unclear. Trimming stripped 0 bases from V and 5 bases from J, with 10 bases between. The germline gives CDR1 MGHRA, CDR2 YSYEKL. This CDR3 has 14 residues. CDR3 region: CASSQESSFYGYTF. In DNA, the CDR3 is TGCGCCAGCAGCCAAGAGTCCTCGTTTTATGGCTACACCTTC.

This clonotype was counted between two and nine times. The chain is built from TRBV10-3 and TRBJ2-7; a possible D gene is TRBD2 (5 bases). V lost 8 bases and J lost 2, with 10 bases in between. CDR1 ENHRY and CDR2 SYGVKD come from the germline V gene. CDR3 length: 12 amino acids. The CDR3 DNA follows: TGTGCCATCTCCGACTACACCTACGAGCAGTACTTC. This translates into CAISDYTYEQYF.

The J gene is TRBJ2-5, the V gene TRBV5-4; D may be TRBD1 (6 bases). Germline values: CDR1 SGHNT, CDR2 YYREEE (reference sequence). The CDR3 is 14 residues long. Trimming stripped 5 bases from V and 2 bases from J, with 13 bases between. This CDR3 reads CASSQPTGQETQYF. The DNA for the CDR3 is TGTGCCAGCAGTCAACCGACAGGACAAGAGACCCAGTACTTC.

The rearrangement joins TRBV19 to TRBJ2-5, with 7 nucleotides matching TRBD1. CDR3 length equals 14 residues. With V trimmed by 3 bases and J by 4 bases, 5 bases remained unmatched. Germline V gene lookup returns CDR1 LNHDA and CDR2 SQIVND (reference sequence). The CDR3 sequence: CASSIQGVGETQYF. The CDR3 DNA reads as TGTGCCAGTAGTATCCAGGGGGTCGGAGAGACCCAGTACTTC.

V is TRBV2 and J is TRBJ1-1, with TRBD1 matching 10 bases. The CDR3 extends over 15 amino acids. The ends lost 2 bases at V and 11 bases at J; junction bases unmatched: 11. Per the germline V gene, CDR1 is SNHLY and CDR2 is FYNNEI. CDR3 residues: CASSETRDRGLIAFF. In DNA, the CDR3 is TGTGCCAGCAGTGAAACCCGGGACAGGGGTTTGATCGCTTTCTTT.

The gene calls are TRBV19 and TRBJ1-5, with TRBD1 identical over 9 bases. Germline V gene sequence: CDR1 LNHDA, CDR2 SQIVND (reference sequence). The V gene end was trimmed by 3 bases and the J gene end by 4 bases; junction bases not matched to a gene: 7. CDR3 size: 16 residues. The CDR3 reads CASSMGQGWANQPQHF. The CDR3 DNA follows: TGTGCCAGTAGTATGGGACAGGGATGGGCAAATCAGCCCCAGCATTTT.

J is TRBJ2-5 and V is TRBV5-1; 8 nucleotides line up with TRBD1. CDR1 SGHRS and CDR2 YFSETQ come from the germline V gene. The ends lost 1 base at V and 1 base at J; junction bases unmatched: 12. The CDR3 contains 18 residues. CDR3 DNA sequence: TGCGCCAGCAGCTTGACCGGACAGGGCTTTTCTTCCCAAGAGACCCAGTACTTC. It codes for CASSLTGQGFSSQETQYF.

The sample holds a few counts of this clonotype. V and J are TRBV6-1 and TRBJ2-2; 15 bases line up with TRBD2. The CDR3 spans 19 residues. With V trimmed by 7 bases and J by 4 bases, 13 bases remained unmatched. CDR1 MNHNS and CDR2 SASEGT come from the germline V gene. The CDR3 DNA sequence: TGTGCCAGCAACCCCTCGGGACTAGCGGGGGGCCCGGGCACCGGGGAGCTGTTTTTT. It encodes CASNPSGLAGGPGTGELFF.

The chain recombines TRBV9 with TRBJ1-3; D gene ambiguous. The CDR3 runs 16 residues. Germline V CDR1 and CDR2: SGDLS, YYNGEE. Trimming took off 2 bases at V and 0 bases at J, with 12 bases between the two ends. DNA of the CDR3: TGTGCCAGCAGCGTTCGATCTTGGGGCTCTGGAAACACCATATATTTT. It codes for CASSVRSWGSGNTIYF. The full variable domain, in which reference TRBV9 and TRBJ1-3 provide the parts outside the CDR3, is DSGVTQTPKHLITATGQRVTLRCSPRSGDLSVYWYQQSLDQGLQFLIQYYNGEERAKGNILERFSAQQFPDLHSELNLSSLELGDSALYFCASSVRSWGSGNTIYFGEGSWLTVV.

This clonotype was counted between two and nine times. J is TRBJ2-2 and V is TRBV12-3 or TRBV12-4; TRBD1 might be the D (6 bases). This CDR3 region has 16 residues. The V and J ends lost 2 bases and 0 bases respectively, with 10 bases between them. The CDR3 DNA reads TGTGCCAGCAGTTTACCCAGGGGAGCGAACACCGGGGAGCTGTTTTTT. Residues: CASSLPRGANTGELFF.

This clonotype came up a few times. The chain employs TRBV12-3 or TRBV12-4 and TRBJ2-5, with D possibly matching TRBD2 (6 bases). V lost 5 bases, J lost 6 bases, and 16 bases lay in between. The CDR3 covers 14 residues. CDR3 DNA sequence: TGTGCCAGCAGTCTGGGACTGGGCGTAAAGACCCAGTACTTC. Translation gives CASSLGLGVKTQYF.

This clonotype showed up many times. This sequence joins TRBV20-1 and TRBJ1-1; TRBD1 aligns across 9 bases. With 6 bases clipped from V and 7 bases from J, the junction kept 9 bases outside the gene matches. Germline CDR1 DFQATT, CDR2 SNEGSKA (reference sequence). The CDR3 contains 13 residues. Here the CDR3 reads CSAETGGLGEAFF. For the CDR3, the DNA is TGCAGTGCAGAAACAGGGGGCTTGGGTGAAGCTTTCTTT.

This chain joins TRBV9 and TRBJ2-1; tentative D call: TRBD2 (6 bases). Germline V gene sequence: CDR1 SGDLS, CDR2 YYNGEE. The V end was cut by 0 bases, the J end by 8 bases, with 12 bases between. The CDR3 extends over 14 amino acids. The CDR3 DNA reads as TGTGCCAGCAGCGTAGCGGGGGTAGGGGATGAGCAGTTCTTC. Translated: CASSVAGVGDEQFF.

In this sample, this clonotype turned up once. The chain is built from TRBV5-6 and TRBJ1-5; no firm D call. Germline-derived CDR1 and CDR2 are SGHDT and YYEEEE. Trimming pared 4 bases from V and 2 bases from J, leaving 19 bases between. CDR3 length equals 17 residues. The chain's CDR3 is CASSKLPDLWGNQPQHF. CDR3 nucleotides: TGTGCCAGCAGCAAGCTACCGGACCTATGGGGCAATCAGCCCCAGCATTTT.

J is TRBJ2-7 and V is TRBV9; D might be TRBD2 (5 bases). V was trimmed by 0 bases and J by 5 bases, leaving 12 bases between them. In germline, CDR1 is SGDLS, CDR2 YYNGEE. The CDR3 extends over 14 amino acids. CDR3 amino acids: CASSVDRRGNEQYF. The CDR3 bases are TGTGCCAGCAGCGTAGACCGACGAGGGAACGAGCAGTACTTC. Looking up the rest from reference TRBV9 and TRBJ2-7 gives the full variable domain: DSGVTQTPKHLITATGQRVTLRCSPRSGDLSVYWYQQSLDQGLQFLIQYYNGEERAKGNILERFSAQQFPDLHSELNLSSLELGDSALYFCASSVDRRGNEQYFGPGTRLTVT.

V is TRBV6-1 and J is TRBJ1-2, with D uncertain. Trimming pared 5 bases from V and 2 bases from J, leaving 12 bases between. Per the germline V gene, CDR1 is MNHNS and CDR2 is SASEGT. The CDR3 spans 14 residues. This chain's CDR3 is CASSRKRDNYGYTF. DNA of the CDR3: TGTGCCAGCAGTCGCAAGAGAGACAACTATGGCTACACCTTC.

J is TRBJ1-1 and V is TRBV4-2; D might be TRBD1 (6 bases). Germline CDR1 reads LGHNA; CDR2 reads YNFKEQ. This CDR3 spans 14 amino acids. V lost 0 bases and J 8 bases, leaving 13 bases between the germline ends. The chain's CDR3 is CASSQDGRGGEAFF. In DNA form, the CDR3 reads TGTGCCAGCAGCCAAGATGGTAGGGGGGGGGAAGCTTTCTTT.

The CDR3 coding sequence is TGCAGCGTCGCCCCCGGGACCTCATACGAGCAGTACTTC. Protein: CSVAPGTSYEQYF. V and J are TRBV29-1 and TRBJ2-7, with D perhaps given as TRBD1 or TRBD2 (5 bases each). The CDR3 spans 13 residues. CDR1 SQVTM and CDR2 ANQGSEA come from the germline V gene. The V gene lost 6 bases and the J gene lost 4 bases, with 16 bases spanning the gap.

The sample holds many counts of this clonotype. The chain links TRBV12-3 or TRBV12-4 to TRBJ1-1; 7 bases are a match to TRBD1. This CDR3 contains 14 residues. The trim removed 6 bases at V and 2 bases at J, leaving 6 bases unmatched. The CDR3 nucleotides read TGTGCCAGCAGCTTTGGACAGGTTAACACTGAAGCTTTCTTT. It codes for CASSFGQVNTEAFF.

The CDR3 sequence: CASSSTSKETQYF. CDR3 DNA: TGCGCCAGCAGCTCGACTAGCAAAGAGACCCAGTACTTC. The V call is TRBV5-1, the J call TRBJ2-5, with TRBD2 matching 7 bases. The CDR3 sequence is 13 residues long. Germline lookup yields CDR1 SGHRS and CDR2 YFSETQ. Trimming removed 3 bases from V and 3 bases from J; junction bases left unmatched: 2.

The rearrangement uses TRBV2 and TRBJ2-2; TRBD2 matches at 9 bases. This CDR3 contains 16 residues. V dropped 8 bases and J dropped 6; count of bases not matched to a gene: 13. Looked up from germline, CDR1 is SNHLY and CDR2 is FYNNEI. CDR3 in amino acids: CASSQSGLAGPGELFF. CDR3 nucleotides: TGTGCCAGCTCCCAATCGGGGCTAGCGGGGCCCGGGGAGCTGTTTTTT.